A selection of T cell receptor beta chains follows, all from one sample in a study of T cell responses to AZD1222 COVID-19 vaccine. Assay used: immunoSEQ multiplex PCR; TCRdb lists only in-frame clones, some missing. The sample contains around 160,000 clones, 70% to 90% of which appear only once. Sequencing was performed on peripheral blood, taken on day 0 of AZD1222 vaccination. The receptor source for this set is an adult in good health. CDR3s include the opening cysteine and the closing phenylalanine or tryptophan. The order of the fields is J gene, clone size, V gene, D gene, CDR3 protein, CDR3 DNA. The D gene is left open where the match is weak. Expanded clones get a size class; other rows say once, few or many, or leave the size out.

TRBJ1-4 | . | TRBV9 | . | CASSAEGGEEKLFF | TGTGCCAGCAGCGCGGAGGGGGGCGAGGAAAAACTGTTTTTT
TRBJ1-3 | . | TRBV18 | . | CASSPGQGNTIYF | TGTGCCAGCTCACCAGGGCAAGGAAACACCATATATTTT
TRBJ2-3 | . | TRBV3-1/TRBV3-2 | . | CASSRRGGRTDTQYF | TGTGCCAGCAGCCGACGAGGGGGGCGCACAGATACGCAGTATTTT
TRBJ2-5 | . | TRBV18 | TRBD2 | CASSPYLTSGDKETQYF | TGTGCCAGCTCACCGTACCTGACTAGCGGGGATAAAGAGACCCAGTACTTC
TRBJ2-6 | . | TRBV12-5 | . | CASGLRPNSGANVLTF | TGTGCTAGTGGTCTACGACCGAACTCTGGGGCCAACGTCCTGACTTTC
TRBJ2-7 | . | TRBV27 | . | CASSSGDSYEQYF | TGTGCCAGCAGCTCAGGGGATTCCTACGAGCAGTACTTC
TRBJ2-1 | . | TRBV6-2/TRBV6-3 | . | CASSYGGPQDNEQFF | TGTGCCAGCAGTTACGGGGGGCCTCAAGACAATGAGCAGTTCTTC
TRBJ1-5 | . | TRBV6-5 | TRBD1 | CASSRQGIEPQHF | TGTGCCAGCAGTAGACAGGGAATAGAGCCCCAGCATTTT
TRBJ1-1 | . | TRBV25-1 | . | CASRTLEAFCGRNTEAFF | TGTGCCAGCCGTACACTGGAGGCGTTTTGCGGGAGGAACACTGAAGCTTTCTTT
TRBJ2-7 | . | TRBV12-3/TRBV12-4 | . | CASSLARVAKQYF | TGTGCCAGCAGTTTAGCGCGCGTGGCAAAGCAGTACTTC
TRBJ2-7 | . | TRBV28 | TRBD1 | CASNGGGQGAYEQYF | TGTGCCAGCAATGGAGGGGGGCAGGGGGCGTACGAGCAGTACTTC
TRBJ1-4 | . | TRBV7-2 | . | CASSLATPRELFF | TGTGCCAGCAGCTTAGCCACTCCCCGGGAACTGTTTTTT
TRBJ1-2 | . | TRBV25-1 | . | CASRTEAYGYTF | TGTGCCAGCCGGACGGAGGCCTATGGCTACACCTTC
TRBJ1-2 | . | TRBV19 | . | CASMGQGISGYTF | TGTGCCAGTATGGGCCAGGGAATATCTGGCTACACCTTC
TRBJ1-2 | . | TRBV11-2 | . | CASSLGPEAYGYTF | TGTGCCAGCAGCTTGGGACCGGAAGCATATGGCTACACCTTC
TRBJ2-1 | . | TRBV18 | . | CASSPGGGAYNEQFF | TGTGCCAGCTCACCGGGAGGGGGGGCCTACAATGAGCAGTTCTTC
TRBJ1-1 | . | TRBV7-9 | . | CASFRQGNTEAFF | TGTGCCAGTTTCCGGCAGGGTAACACTGAAGCTTTCTTT
TRBJ1-3 | . | TRBV2 | . | CASRRNTIYF | TGTGCCAGCAGGAGAAACACCATATATTTT
TRBJ1-6 | . | TRBV6-5 | . | CASRPGGSYNSPLHF | TGTGCCAGCAGGCCAGGAGGGTCCTATAATTCACCCCTCCACTTT
TRBJ1-4 | . | TRBV28 | . | CASSPGSGEKLFF | TGTGCCAGCAGCCCAGGGTCGGGTGAAAAACTGTTTTTT
TRBJ2-2 | few | TRBV7-9 | . | CASSLAGRNTGELFF | TGTGCCAGCAGCTTAGCCGGTCGGAACACCGGGGAGCTGTTTTTT
TRBJ2-1 | . | TRBV11-2 | . | CASSLDLLVSARGGQFF | TGTGCCAGCAGCTTAGACCTTCTGGTATCAGCTCGGGGTGGGCAGTTCTTC
TRBJ1-2 | . | TRBV12-3/TRBV12-4 | . | CATQRGNYGYTF | TGTGCCACCCAGAGGGGAAACTATGGCTACACCTTC
TRBJ1-1 | . | TRBV21-1 | . | CASSTLGQYLVEVGTEAFF | TGTGCCAGCAGCACCTTGGGACAGTACCTCGTCGAAGTCGGCACTGAAGCTTTCTTT